This T cell receptor (beta chain) was identified during a study of beta chain features in type 1 diabetes. As for the study in general: Patients did not differ from healthy donors in age, gender or cell yield. Whole-study findings and limits: The study notes PCR might favor shorter templates equally in patients and controls. Shorter TCRB CDR3s, moderately but significantly so, marked every one of the four CD4+ subsets in Type 1 diabetes patients. A cDNA-based sequencing approach could over-represent cells with high TCR expression.

V lost 0 bases, J lost 1 base, and 6 bases lay in between. This CDR3 has 13 amino acids. Looked up from germline, CDR1 is GTSNPN and CDR2 is SVGIG (reference sequence). Cell sorting via CD45RO/CCR7/CD25/CD127/CD95/CD27 was performed to obtain CD4+ naive, central memory, regulatory and stem cell-like memory cells. Reverse transcribing all isolated RNA meant expressed TCRB transcripts were sequenced. Here immunoSEQ multiplex PCR was the method, and the copy in TCRdb shows in-frame clones only, minus some. The table lists fewer than 400,000 clones, 9.3% of them singletons, with roughly 1% in the top ten. With regard to this clone: Its target is unknown.

The chain couples TRBV30 to TRBJ1-1; unclear D gene. The sample comprised central memory CD4+ T cells from blood. The TCR sequence derives from a man younger than 45 with type 1 diabetes. The DNA of the CDR3 is TGTGCCTGGAGTGTAGTGGGGAACACTGAAGCTTTCTTT. Translation gives CAWSVVGNTEAFF.